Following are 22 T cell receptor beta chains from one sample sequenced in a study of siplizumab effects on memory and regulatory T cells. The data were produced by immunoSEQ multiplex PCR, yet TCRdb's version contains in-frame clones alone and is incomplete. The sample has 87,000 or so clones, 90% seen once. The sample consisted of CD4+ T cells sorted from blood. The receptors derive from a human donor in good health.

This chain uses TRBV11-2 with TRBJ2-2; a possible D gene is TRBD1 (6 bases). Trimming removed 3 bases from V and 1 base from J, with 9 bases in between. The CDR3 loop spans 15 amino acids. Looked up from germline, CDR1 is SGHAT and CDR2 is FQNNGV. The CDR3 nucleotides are TGTGCCAGCAGCTTCTCGACAGGGAACACCGGGGAGCTGTTTTTT. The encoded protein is CASSFSTGNTGELFF.

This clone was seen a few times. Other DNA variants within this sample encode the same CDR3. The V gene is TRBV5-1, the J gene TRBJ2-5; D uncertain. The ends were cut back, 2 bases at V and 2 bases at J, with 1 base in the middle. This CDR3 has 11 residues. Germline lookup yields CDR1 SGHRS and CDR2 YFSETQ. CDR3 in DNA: TGCGCCAGCAGCTTACAAGAGACCCAGTACTTC. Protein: CASSLQETQYF.

This CDR3 is CASCLDRSNYGYTF. The CDR3 DNA sequence: TGTGCCAGCTGCCTGGACAGGTCTAACTATGGCTACACCTTC. The J gene is TRBJ1-2, the V gene TRBV5-8; 7 bases line up with TRBD1. The CDR3 length is 14 residues. CDR1 and CDR2 (germline): SGHTS, YDEGEE. The V segment lost 7 bases and the J segment 0 bases; nucleotides outside the gene matches: 6.

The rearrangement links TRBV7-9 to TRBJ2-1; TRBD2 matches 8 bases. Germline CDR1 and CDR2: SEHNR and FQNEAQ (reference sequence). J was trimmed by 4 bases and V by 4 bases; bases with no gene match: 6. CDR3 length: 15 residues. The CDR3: CASSSRLARYNEQFF. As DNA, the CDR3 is TGTGCCAGCAGCTCAAGACTAGCGCGATACAATGAGCAGTTCTTC. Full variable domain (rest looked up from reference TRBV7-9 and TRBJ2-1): DTGVSQNPRHKITKRGQNVTFRCDPISEHNRLYWYRQTLGQGPEFLTYFQNEAQLEKSRLLSDRFSAERPKGSFSTLEIQRTEQGDSAMYLCASSSRLARYNEQFFGPGTRLTVL.

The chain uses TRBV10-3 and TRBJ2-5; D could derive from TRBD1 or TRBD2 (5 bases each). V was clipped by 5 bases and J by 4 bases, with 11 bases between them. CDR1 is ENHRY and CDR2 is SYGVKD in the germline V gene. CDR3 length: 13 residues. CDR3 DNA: TGTGCCATCAGTACGGGACGCTTAGAGACCCAGTACTTC. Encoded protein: CAISTGRLETQYF.

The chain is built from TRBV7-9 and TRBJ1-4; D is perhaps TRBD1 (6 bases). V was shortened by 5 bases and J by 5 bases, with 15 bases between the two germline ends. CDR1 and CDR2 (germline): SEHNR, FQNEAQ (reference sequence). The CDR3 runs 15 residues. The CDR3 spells CASSPPGGENEKLFF. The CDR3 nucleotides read TGTGCCAGCAGCCCGCCCGGGGGCGAGAATGAAAAACTGTTTTTT.

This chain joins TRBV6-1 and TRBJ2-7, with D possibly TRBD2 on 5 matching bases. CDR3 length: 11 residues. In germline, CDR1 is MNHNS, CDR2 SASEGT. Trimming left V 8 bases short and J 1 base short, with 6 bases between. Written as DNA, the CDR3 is TGTGCCAGCCGGGGTTCCTACGAGCAGTACTTC. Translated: CASRGSYEQYF.

The CDR3 reads CASSQGIQGEAFF. The CDR3 bases are TGTGCCAGCAGTCAAGGGATACAGGGTGAAGCTTTCTTT. V is TRBV6-5 and J is TRBJ1-1; possibly TRBD1 for D (6 bases). The germline V and J ends were trimmed by 5 bases and 7 bases, with 14 bases remaining between them. CDR1 and CDR2 (germline): MNHEY, SVGAGI. The CDR3 sequence is 13 residues long.

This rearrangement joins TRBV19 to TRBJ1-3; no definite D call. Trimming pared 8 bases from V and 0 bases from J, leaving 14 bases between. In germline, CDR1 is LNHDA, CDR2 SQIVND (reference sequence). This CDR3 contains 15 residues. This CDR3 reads CASRRTVTSGNTIYF. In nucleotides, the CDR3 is TGTGCCAGTCGAAGGACCGTTACCTCTGGAAACACCATATATTTT.

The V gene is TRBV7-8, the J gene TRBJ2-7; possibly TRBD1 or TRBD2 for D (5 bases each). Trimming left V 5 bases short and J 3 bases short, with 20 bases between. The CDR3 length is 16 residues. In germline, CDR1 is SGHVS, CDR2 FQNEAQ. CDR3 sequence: CASSPFSGTGRYEQYF. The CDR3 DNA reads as TGTGCCAGCAGCCCATTCTCCGGGACGGGACGCTACGAGCAGTACTTC.

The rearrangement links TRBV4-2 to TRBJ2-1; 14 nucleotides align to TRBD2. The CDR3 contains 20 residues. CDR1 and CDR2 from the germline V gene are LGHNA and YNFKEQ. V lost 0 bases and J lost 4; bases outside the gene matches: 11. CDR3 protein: CASSQDRSGLAGGLYNEQFF. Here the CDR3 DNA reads TGTGCCAGCAGCCAAGATCGCTCCGGACTAGCGGGAGGATTATACAATGAGCAGTTCTTC.

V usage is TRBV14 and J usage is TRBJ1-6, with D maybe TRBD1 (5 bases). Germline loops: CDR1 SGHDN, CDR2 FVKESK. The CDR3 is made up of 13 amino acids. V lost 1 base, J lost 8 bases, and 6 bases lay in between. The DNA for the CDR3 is TGTGCCAGCAGCCAAGTGGGGGATTCACCCCTCCACTTT. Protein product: CASSQVGDSPLHF. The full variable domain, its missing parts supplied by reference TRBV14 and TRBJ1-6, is EAGVTQFPSHSVIEKGQTVTLRCDPISGHDNLYWYRRVMGKEIKFLLHFVKESKQDESGMPNNRFLAERTGGTYSTLKVQPAELEDSGVYFCASSQVGDSPLHFGNGTRLTVT.

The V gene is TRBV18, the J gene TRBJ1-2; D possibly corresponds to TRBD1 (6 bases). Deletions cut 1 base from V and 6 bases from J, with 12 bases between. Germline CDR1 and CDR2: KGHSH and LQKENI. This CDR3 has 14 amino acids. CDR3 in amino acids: CASSPLRTADGYTF. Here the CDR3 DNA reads TGTGCCAGCTCACCACTCCGGACAGCGGATGGCTACACCTTC.

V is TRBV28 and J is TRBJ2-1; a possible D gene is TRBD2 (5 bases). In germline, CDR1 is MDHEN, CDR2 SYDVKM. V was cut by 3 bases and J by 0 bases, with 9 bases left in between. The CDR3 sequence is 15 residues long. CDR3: CASSFHGNSYNEQFF. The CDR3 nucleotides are TGTGCCAGCAGTTTTCACGGGAACTCCTACAATGAGCAGTTCTTC.

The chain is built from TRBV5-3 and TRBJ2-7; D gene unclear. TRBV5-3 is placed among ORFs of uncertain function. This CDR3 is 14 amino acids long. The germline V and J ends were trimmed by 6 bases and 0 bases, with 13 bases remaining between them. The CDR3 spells CARIILPISYEQYF. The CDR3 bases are TGTGCCAGAATCATTTTACCAATCTCCTACGAGCAGTACTTC.

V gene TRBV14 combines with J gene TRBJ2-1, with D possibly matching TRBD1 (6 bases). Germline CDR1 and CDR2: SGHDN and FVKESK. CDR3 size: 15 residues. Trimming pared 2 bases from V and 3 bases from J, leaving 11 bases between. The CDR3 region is CASSQNRGNYNEQFF. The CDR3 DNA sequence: TGTGCCAGCAGCCAAAATAGGGGGAACTACAATGAGCAGTTCTTC.

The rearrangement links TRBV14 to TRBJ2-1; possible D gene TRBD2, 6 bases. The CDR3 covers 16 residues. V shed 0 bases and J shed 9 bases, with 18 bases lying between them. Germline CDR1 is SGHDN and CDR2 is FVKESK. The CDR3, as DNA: TGTGCCAGCAGCCAAGATTTAGCGCGGGTGGGAGGTGAGCAGTTCTTC. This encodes CASSQDLARVGGEQFF.

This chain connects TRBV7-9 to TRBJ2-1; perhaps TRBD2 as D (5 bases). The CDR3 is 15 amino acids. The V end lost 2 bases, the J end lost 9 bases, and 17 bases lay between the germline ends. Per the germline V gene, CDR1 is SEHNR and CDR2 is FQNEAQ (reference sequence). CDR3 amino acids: CASSLMKLVVAEQFF. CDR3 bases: TGTGCCAGCAGCTTAATGAAACTAGTGGTGGCTGAGCAGTTCTTC.

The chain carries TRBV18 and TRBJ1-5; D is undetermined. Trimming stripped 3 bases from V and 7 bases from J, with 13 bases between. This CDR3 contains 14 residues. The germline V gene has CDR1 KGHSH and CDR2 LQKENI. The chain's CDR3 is CASSPAQESQPQHF. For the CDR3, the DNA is TGTGCCAGCTCACCGGCTCAAGAGTCGCAGCCCCAGCATTTT.

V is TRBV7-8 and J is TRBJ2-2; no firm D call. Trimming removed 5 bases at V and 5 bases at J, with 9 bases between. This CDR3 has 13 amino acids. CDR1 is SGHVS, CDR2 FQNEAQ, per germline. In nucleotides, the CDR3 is TGTGCCAGCAGCCAAGACTGGACCGGGGAGCTGTTTTTT. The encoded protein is CASSQDWTGELFF.

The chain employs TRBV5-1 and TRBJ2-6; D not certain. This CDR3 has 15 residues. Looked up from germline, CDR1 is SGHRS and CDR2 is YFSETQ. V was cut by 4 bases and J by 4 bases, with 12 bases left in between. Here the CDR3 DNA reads TGCGCCAGCAGCCACAGCAAGGAAGGGGCCAACGTCCTGACTTTC. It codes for CASSHSKEGANVLTF.

The CDR3 is CASSPNDRGDYEQYF. CDR3 sequence (DNA): TGCGCCAGCAGCCCCAACGACCGGGGGGACTACGAGCAGTACTTC. V usage is TRBV4-3 and J usage is TRBJ2-7; 7 bases fit TRBD2. Trimming at V came to 4 bases and at J to 3 bases, leaving 9 bases not matched to a gene. Looked up from germline, CDR1 is LGHNA and CDR2 is YSLEER. The length of the CDR3 is 15 residues.